These 21 T cell receptor beta chains share one sample of origin, sequenced in a study of Graves' ophthalmopathy and Graves' hyperthyroidism. Scientists amplified the TCR beta CDR3 regions from RNA transcripts. HTBI-primed first-round RT-PCR preceded second-round multiplex PCR. TCRdb ran MiXCR on the multiplex PCR reads and lists one entry per CDR3 protein. The table has 300,000 to 400,000 distinct CDR3 sequences, about a sixth seen once; the top ten hold 9% to 15%. The sequenced material came from peripheral blood. These TCRs come from an adult man with Graves' ophthalmopathy.

The rearrangement uses TRBV6-1 and TRBJ1-5; D possibly corresponds to TRBD1 (6 bases). V was shortened by 4 bases and J by 0 bases, with 10 bases between the two germline ends. This CDR3 is built from 15 residues. Germline lookup yields CDR1 MNHNS and CDR2 SASEGT. CDR3 sequence reads: CASSAGQFSNQPQHF. The CDR3 DNA reads as TGTGCCAGCAGTGCGGGACAATTTAGCAATCAGCCCCAGCATTTT.

V gene TRBV12-3 or TRBV12-4 combines with J gene TRBJ2-5; D gene unclear. The CDR3 covers 14 residues. The V end lost 2 bases, the J end lost 5 bases, and 12 bases lay between the germline ends. The DNA for the CDR3 is TGTGCCAGCAGTTTATCAGGCCTCCGGGAGACCCAGTACTTC. This codes for CASSLSGLRETQYF.

The chain employs TRBV5-5 and TRBJ2-5; D possibly uses TRBD1 or TRBD2 (5 bases each). Germline V lookup: CDR1 SGHKS, CDR2 YYEKEE (reference sequence). This CDR3 region has 16 residues. Trimming took 1 base from V and 3 from J, leaving 16 bases between them. In nucleotides, the CDR3 is TGTGCCAGCAGCTTGAGAGCCGGGACGGTAAAAGAGACCCAGTACTTC. This sequence encodes CASSLRAGTVKETQYF.

This clonotype showed up many times. Germline is not matched at one junction end, which may reflect a read error. The chain carries TRBV28 and TRBJ1-3; 7 bases are a match to TRBD1. CDR1 is MDHEN, CDR2 SYDVKM, per germline. The CDR3 totals 14 residues. CDR3 nucleotides: TGTGCCAGCAGCCCCCAGGGCAGGGGGGACCGCCGGGGATTT. It specifies CASSPQGRGDRRGF.

This clonotype was detected ten times or more. This chain connects TRBV27 to TRBJ2-5, with a tentative D call TRBD2 (5 bases). Deletions cut 0 bases from V and 5 bases from J, with 13 bases between. The CDR3 consists of 15 residues. Looked up from germline, CDR1 is MNHEY and CDR2 is SMNVEV (reference sequence). The CDR3 bases are TGTGCCAGCAGTTTATCCCCTCGGTCGGGGGAGACCCAGTACTTC. It yields the protein CASSLSPRSGETQYF.

In its sample, this clonotype was seen many times. The chain recombines TRBV28 with TRBJ2-7, with D maybe TRBD2 (5 bases). Trimming removed 3 bases at V and 6 bases at J, with 18 bases between. The CDR3 contains 15 residues. CDR1 is MDHEN, CDR2 SYDVKM, per germline. CDR3 sequence reads: CASSFLGLRDSEQYF. In DNA, the CDR3 is TGTGCCAGCAGTTTCCTTGGTTTACGGGATAGCGAGCAGTACTTC.

In the case of this clonotype: A much larger clone is a single base away; this may be a read error. V and J are TRBV11-2 and TRBJ2-3; weak D call: TRBD1 (5 bases). The CDR3 has 16 residues. V lost 0 bases and J 0 bases, leaving 10 bases between the germline ends. The germline V gene encodes CDR1 SGHAT and CDR2 FQNNGV. The CDR3 DNA is TGTGCCAGCAGCTTAGAGCTACAGGCTAGCACAGATACGCAGTATTTT. Protein sequence: CASSLELQASTDTQYF.

V gene TRBV30 combines with J gene TRBJ1-2; D not resolved. The CDR3 consists of 11 residues. V lost 4 bases, J lost 4 bases, and 7 bases lay in between. Germline CDR1 and CDR2: GTSNPN and SVGIG (reference sequence). The CDR3 bases are TGTGCCTGGACAGACGGCTATGGCTACACCTTC. This gives the protein CAWTDGYGYTF.

This clonotype was observed at least ten times. J is TRBJ1-5 and V is TRBV6-5; D gene unclear. V lost 3 bases to trimming and J lost 4 bases, with 16 bases between them. This CDR3 has 16 amino acids. Looked up from germline, CDR1 is MNHEY and CDR2 is SVGAGI. CDR3: CASSYSTPGPNQPQHF. CDR3 sequence (DNA): TGTGCCAGCAGTTATTCCACCCCGGGCCCAAATCAGCCCCAGCATTTT.

The CDR3 coding sequence is TGTGCCAGCAACCAGGGACAGGGGGTCCAAGAGACCCAGTACTTC. Translated: CASNQGQGVQETQYF. The chain joins TRBV7-3 to TRBJ2-5; 11 bases map to TRBD1. CDR3 length: 15 amino acids. The V gene's germline CDR1 is SGHTA and CDR2 FQGTGA. The junction had 5 bases not matched to a gene; V was cut back by 7 bases and J by 1 base.

This clonotype was observed once. The chain couples TRBV28 to TRBJ1-1, with D perhaps TRBD1 (5 bases). V lost 6 bases to trimming and J lost 1 base, with 18 bases between them. CDR1 and CDR2 from the germline V gene are MDHEN and SYDVKM. The length of the CDR3 is 16 residues. CDR3 sequence (DNA): TGTGCCAGCAGACTATTCCGGGACGGGAGGAACACTGAAGCTTTCTTT. Its translation is CASRLFRDGRNTEAFF.

This clonotype was detected ten times or more. The chain couples TRBV7-8 to TRBJ2-7; D is ambiguous. The germline V gene has CDR1 SGHVS and CDR2 FQNEAQ. The length of the CDR3 is 11 residues. Trimming left V 8 bases short and J 3 bases short, with 8 bases between. In DNA form, the CDR3 reads TGTGCCAGCGGTTACCACTACGAGCAGTACTTC. It is translated as CASGYHYEQYF.

This clonotype has a count of ten or more. The chain couples TRBV4-3 to TRBJ2-5; the D gene is possibly TRBD1 (5 bases). The CDR3 totals 15 residues. V dropped 4 bases and J dropped 4 bases, with 16 bases sitting between them. From germline, CDR1 is LGHNA and CDR2 YSLEER. The CDR3 region has the DNA TGCGCCAGCAGCCGAGTATCCGACAGAGGAGAGACCCAGTACTTC. Protein sequence: CASSRVSDRGETQYF.

This clonotype occurred many times. This sequence joins TRBV3-1 and TRBJ1-1, with 7 bases identical to TRBD1. The V and J ends lost 3 bases and 1 base, in that order; junction bases with no gene match: 8. This CDR3 comprises 16 residues. CDR1 LGHDT and CDR2 YNNKEL come from the germline V gene (reference sequence). CDR3 DNA sequence: TGTGCCAGCAGCCACGAAGGGGCAGGGGGGAACACTGAAGCTTTCTTT. Protein sequence: CASSHEGAGGNTEAFF.

At least ten counts were recorded for this clonotype. The V call is TRBV6-5, the J call TRBJ1-1; TRBD1 aligns across 7 bases. The CDR3 has 16 residues. Germline lookup yields CDR1 MNHEY and CDR2 SVGAGI. The J segment lost 2 bases and the V segment lost 0 bases, leaving 6 bases of the junction unmatched. The DNA of the CDR3 is TGTGCCAGCAGTTACTCCTCCGGGACAGTTAACACTGAAGCTTTCTTT. Its protein is CASSYSSGTVNTEAFF.

This clonotype was counted ten times or more. The germline gene is not matched at one end of the junction; a read error may be the cause. DNA of the CDR3: TGCGCCAGCAGCTCGACCTACGAGCAGTGCTTC. The encoded protein is CASSSTYEQCF. The chain links TRBV5-1 to TRBJ2-7, with D unclear. Looked up from germline, CDR1 is SGHRS and CDR2 is YFSETQ. CDR3 length: 11 residues.

In this sample, this clonotype turned up many times. The chain recombines TRBV18 with TRBJ2-7; 9 nucleotides line up with TRBD1. CDR1 is KGHSH and CDR2 is LQKENI in the germline V gene. This CDR3 contains 15 residues. The V gene end was trimmed by 8 bases and the J gene end by 0 bases; junction bases not matched to a gene: 8. CDR3 protein: CASSPPGQGSYEQYF. CDR3 DNA: TGTGCCAGCAGCCCACCGGGACAGGGCTCCTACGAGCAGTACTTC.

The rearrangement uses TRBV15 and TRBJ2-5; 9 nucleotides agree with TRBD2. Trimming at V came to 3 bases and at J to 4 bases, leaving 9 bases not matched to a gene. The CDR3 consists of 16 residues. The V gene's germline CDR1 is LNHNV and CDR2 YYDKDF (reference sequence). Written as DNA, the CDR3 is TGTGCCACCAGCAGCTTAGGGACTAGCAGACTAGAGACCCAGTACTTC. This translates into CATSSLGTSRLETQYF.

The sample holds many counts of this clonotype. This chain connects TRBV10-1 to TRBJ2-7; TRBD1 aligns across 7 bases. Germline V lookup: CDR1 WNHNN, CDR2 SYGVQD (reference sequence). The ends lost 0 bases at V and 5 bases at J; junction bases unmatched: 4. The CDR3 extends over 14 amino acids. The CDR3 DNA reads TGCGCCAGCAGTGAGTCCAGGGGGTCCGACGAGCAGTACTTC. Translated, it gives CASSESRGSDEQYF.

This clonotype was counted ten times or more. The CDR3 region is CASSFHSRVKEQYF. CDR3 nucleotide sequence: TGTGCCAGCAGTTTCCACTCCAGGGTAAAGGAGCAGTACTTC. The rearrangement joins TRBV28 to TRBJ2-7; D may be TRBD1 (5 bases). The CDR3 consists of 14 residues. The germline V gene has CDR1 MDHEN and CDR2 SYDVKM. V lost 3 bases and J 7 bases, leaving 16 bases between the germline ends.

This clonotype was observed at least ten times. The CDR3 nucleotides are TGCAGTGCTAGGTATGGAAAGACCTACGAGCAGTACTTC. This encodes CSARYGKTYEQYF. The chain links TRBV20-1 to TRBJ2-7; D gene ambiguous. Looked up from germline, CDR1 is DFQATT and CDR2 is SNEGSKA (reference sequence). CDR3 length equals 13 residues. Trimming removed 3 bases from V and 2 bases from J, with 11 bases in between.